Following are 5 T cell receptor beta chains from one sample sequenced in a study of long-term antiretroviral therapy in people with HIV. An immunoSEQ assay, version v3.0, was performed at survey level. Using immunoSEQ multiplex PCR, the repertoire was profiled, and TCRdb retains in-frame clones only, with some absent. This sample carries tens of thousands of clones, roughly four fifths of them seen once, and the ten largest clones take roughly a quarter. This specimen consisted of unsorted PBMCs, obtained 0.4 years after starting antiretroviral therapy. All receptors come from a man aged 45 to 65 with HIV.

The chain carries TRBV18 and TRBJ2-7; D is possibly TRBD2 (5 bases). The germline CDR1 and CDR2 sequences are KGHSH and LQKENI. The CDR3 is made up of 15 amino acids. Trimming left V 3 bases short and J 3 bases short, with 15 bases between. This CDR3 reads CASSPSAGGGYEQYF. CDR3 nucleotide sequence: TGTGCCAGCTCACCTTCGGCCGGAGGTGGCTACGAGCAGTACTTC. Together with reference TRBV18 and TRBJ2-7, the CDR3 gives the full variable domain: NAGVMQNPRHLVRRRGQEARLRCSPMKGHSHVYWYRQLPEEGLKFMVYLQKENIIDESGMPKERFSAEFPKEGPSILRIQQVVRGDSAAYFCASSPSAGGGYEQYFGPGTRLTVT.

This chain connects TRBV7-8 to TRBJ1-1; D ambiguous. Germline-derived CDR1 and CDR2 are SGHVS and FQNEAQ. The V end lost 1 base, the J end lost 1 base, and 10 bases lay between the germline ends. The CDR3 covers 15 residues. CDR3 residues: CASSLGQVGNTEAFF. CDR3 nucleotides: TGTGCCAGCAGCTTAGGGCAGGTAGGGAACACTGAAGCTTTCTTT.

This clone rates as medium-sized. The V gene is TRBV7-6, the J gene TRBJ1-1, with D maybe TRBD1 (6 bases). The CDR3 is 15 amino acids. CDR1 SGHVS and CDR2 FNYEAQ come from the germline V gene. The ends were cut back, 5 bases at V and 5 bases at J, with 18 bases in the middle. As DNA, the CDR3 is TGTGCCAGCAGCCCGCAACTAACAGGGAAGACTGAAGCTTTCTTT. Amino acids: CASSPQLTGKTEAFF.

The rearrangement uses TRBV28 and TRBJ2-5; TRBD2 aligns across 13 bases. CDR3 length: 16 amino acids. J was trimmed by 3 bases and V by 6 bases; bases with no gene match: 7. Germline loops: CDR1 MDHEN, CDR2 SYDVKM. The CDR3 bases are TGTGCCAGCAGCTGGAGACTAGCGGGGGGTAAAGAGACCCAGTACTTC. Protein: CASSWRLAGGKETQYF.

This chain connects TRBV15 to TRBJ1-5, with D possibly TRBD1 on 6 matching bases. Per germline, CDR1 LNHNV and CDR2 YYDKDF (reference sequence). The CDR3 has 15 residues. Trimming cost V 1 base and J 8 bases, with 15 bases left between them. The CDR3 DNA reads TGTGCCACCAGCAGAGGGGGGGGCGCGAGGGAGCCCCAGCATTTT. Its protein is CATSRGGGAREPQHF.